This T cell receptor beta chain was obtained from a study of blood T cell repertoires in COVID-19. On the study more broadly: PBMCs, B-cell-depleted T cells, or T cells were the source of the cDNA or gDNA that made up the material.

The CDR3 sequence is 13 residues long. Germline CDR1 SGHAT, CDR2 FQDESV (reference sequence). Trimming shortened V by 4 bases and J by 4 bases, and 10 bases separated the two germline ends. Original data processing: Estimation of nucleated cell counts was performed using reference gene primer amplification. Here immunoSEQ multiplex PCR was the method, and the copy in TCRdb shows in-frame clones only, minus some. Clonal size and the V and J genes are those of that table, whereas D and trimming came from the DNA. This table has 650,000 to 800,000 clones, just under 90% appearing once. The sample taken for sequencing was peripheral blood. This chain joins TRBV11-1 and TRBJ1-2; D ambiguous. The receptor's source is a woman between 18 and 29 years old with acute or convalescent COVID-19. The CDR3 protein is CASSWSRSYGYTF. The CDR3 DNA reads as TGTGCCAGCAGCTGGAGTAGGAGCTATGGCTACACCTTC.